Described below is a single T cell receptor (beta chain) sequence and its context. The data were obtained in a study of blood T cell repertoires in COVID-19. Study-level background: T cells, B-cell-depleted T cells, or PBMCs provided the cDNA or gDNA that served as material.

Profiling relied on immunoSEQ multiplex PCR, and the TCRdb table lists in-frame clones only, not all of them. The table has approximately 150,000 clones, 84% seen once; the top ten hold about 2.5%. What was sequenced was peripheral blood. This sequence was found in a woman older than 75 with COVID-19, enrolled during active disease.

CDR3 bases: TGTGCCAGCTCACCACTTACAGGTATGAACACTGAAGCTTTCTTT. Its protein product is CASSPLTGMNTEAFF. V is TRBV18 and J is TRBJ1-1; D may be TRBD1 (5 bases). Germline CDR1 reads KGHSH; CDR2 reads LQKENI. The CDR3 extends over 15 amino acids. Trimming removed 1 base at V and 0 bases at J, with 9 bases between.